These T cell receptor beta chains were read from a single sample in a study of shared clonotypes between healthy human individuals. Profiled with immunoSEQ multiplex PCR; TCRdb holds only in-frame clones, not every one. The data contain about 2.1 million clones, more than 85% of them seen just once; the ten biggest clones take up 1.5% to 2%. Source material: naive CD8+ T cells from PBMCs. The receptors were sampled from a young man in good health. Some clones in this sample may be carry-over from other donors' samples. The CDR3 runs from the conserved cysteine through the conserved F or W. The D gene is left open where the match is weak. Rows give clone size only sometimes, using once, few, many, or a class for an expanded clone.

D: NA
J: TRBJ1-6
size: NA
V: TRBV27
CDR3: CASRIQGAPSPLHF
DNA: TGTGCCAGCAGAATCCAGGGTGCCCCTTCACCCCTCCACTTT

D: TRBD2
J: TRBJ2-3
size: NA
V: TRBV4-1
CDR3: CASSQRFGTSLEGTQYF
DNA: TGCGCCAGCAGCCAACGCTTTGGGACTAGCTTGGAGGGTACGCAGTATTTT

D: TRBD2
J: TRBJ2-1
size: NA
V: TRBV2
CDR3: CASTGAGGYNEQFF
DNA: TGTGCCAGCACTGGAGCGGGAGGATACAATGAGCAGTTCTTC

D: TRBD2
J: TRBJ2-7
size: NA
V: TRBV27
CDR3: CASSLAVLAVPYEQYF
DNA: TGTGCCAGCAGTTTAGCCGTTCTAGCGGTGCCCTACGAGCAGTACTTC

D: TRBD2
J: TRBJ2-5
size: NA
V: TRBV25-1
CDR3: CASGYTGLAMETQYF
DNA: TGTGCCAGCGGGTACACCGGACTAGCGATGGAGACCCAGTACTTC

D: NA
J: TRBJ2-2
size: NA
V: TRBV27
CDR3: CASSTSRGTALVELFF
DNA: TGTGCCAGCAGTACCTCCCGAGGGACGGCGCTGGTAGAGCTGTTTTTT

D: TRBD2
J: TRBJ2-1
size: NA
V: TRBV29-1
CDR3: CSVRQGVNSGRAAFF
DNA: TGCAGCGTTCGGCAGGGGGTAAATAGCGGGAGGGCCGCATTCTTC

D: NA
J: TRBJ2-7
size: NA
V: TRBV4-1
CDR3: CASSQLPSAGPTYEQYF
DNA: TGCGCCAGCAGCCAACTCCCATCAGCAGGTCCTACCTACGAGCAGTACTTC

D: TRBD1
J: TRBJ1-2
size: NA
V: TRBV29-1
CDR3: CSVPGQGVGLGGYTF
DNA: TGTAGCGTCCCGGGACAGGGGGTAGGGCTAGGAGGCTACACCTTC

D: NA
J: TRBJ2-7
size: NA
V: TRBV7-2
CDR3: CASSLSNPLSYEQYF
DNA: TGTGCCAGCAGCTTATCTAACCCTCTCTCTTACGAGCAGTACTTC

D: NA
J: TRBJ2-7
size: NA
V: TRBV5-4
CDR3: CASSLPGFSSYEQYF
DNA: TGTGCCAGCAGCTTGCCCGGGTTTTCTTCCTACGAGCAGTACTTC

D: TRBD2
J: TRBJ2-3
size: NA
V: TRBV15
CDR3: CATSREPLWREGGDTQYF
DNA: TGTGCCACCAGCAGAGAGCCCCTATGGAGGGAGGGCGGAGATACGCAGTATTTT

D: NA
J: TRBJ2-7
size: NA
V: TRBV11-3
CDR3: CASSLGVGTSYEQYF
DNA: TGTGCCAGCAGCTTAGGCGTGGGGACCTCCTACGAGCAGTACTTC

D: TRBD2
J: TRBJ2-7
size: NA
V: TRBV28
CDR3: CASSLELADPSYEQYF
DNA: TGTGCCAGCAGCCTAGAACTAGCGGACCCCTCCTACGAGCAGTACTTC

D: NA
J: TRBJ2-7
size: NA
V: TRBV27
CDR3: CASSFAYEQYF
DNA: TGTGCCAGCAGTTTTGCCTACGAGCAGTACTTC

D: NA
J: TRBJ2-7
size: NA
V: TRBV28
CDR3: CASSLEPGPNYEQYF
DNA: TGTGCCAGCAGTTTAGAGCCGGGACCAAACTACGAGCAGTACTTC

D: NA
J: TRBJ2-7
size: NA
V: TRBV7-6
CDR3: CASSLITDEQYF
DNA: TGTGCCAGCAGCTTAATCACGGACGAGCAGTACTTC

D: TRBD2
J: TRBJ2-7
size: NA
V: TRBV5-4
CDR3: CASSSTSGPSYEQYF
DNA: TGTGCCAGCAGCTCCACTAGCGGGCCTTCCTACGAGCAGTACTTC

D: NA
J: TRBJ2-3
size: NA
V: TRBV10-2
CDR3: CASRGPNYPDTQYF
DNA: TGCGCCAGCAGGGGTCCAAACTACCCAGATACGCAGTATTTT

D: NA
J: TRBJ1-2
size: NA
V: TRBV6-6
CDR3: CASSYSGDSNYGYTF
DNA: TGTGCCAGCAGTTACTCCGGGGATTCTAACTATGGCTACACCTTC

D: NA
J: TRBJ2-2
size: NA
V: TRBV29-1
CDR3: CSVGRQGRSGNTGELFF
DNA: TGCAGCGTTGGAAGGCAGGGAAGGTCCGGGAACACCGGGGAGCTGTTTTTT

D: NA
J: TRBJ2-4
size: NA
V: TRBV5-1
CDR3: CASSFDRIEAKNIQYF
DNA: TGCGCCAGCAGCTTTGACAGAATAGAGGCCAAAAACATTCAGTACTTC

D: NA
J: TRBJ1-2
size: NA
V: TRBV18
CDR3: CASSPPAETNYGYTF
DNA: TGTGCCAGCTCACCACCCGCAGAGACTAACTATGGCTACACCTTC

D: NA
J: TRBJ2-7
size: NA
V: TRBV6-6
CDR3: CASSYSAVNEQYF
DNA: TGTGCCAGCAGTTACTCCGCAGTGAACGAGCAGTACTTC

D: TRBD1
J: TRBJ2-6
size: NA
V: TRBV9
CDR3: CASSVGVTGGSGANVLTF
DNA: TGTGCCAGCAGCGTAGGGGTTACAGGGGGCTCTGGGGCCAACGTCCTGACTTTC

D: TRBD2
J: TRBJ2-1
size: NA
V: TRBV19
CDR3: CASSGTSHNEQFF
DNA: TGTGCCAGTAGTGGGACTAGCCATAATGAGCAGTTCTTC

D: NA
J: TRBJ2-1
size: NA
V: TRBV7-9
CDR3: CASSLVRDEQFF
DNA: TGTGCCAGCAGCTTAGTCCGGGATGAGCAGTTCTTC

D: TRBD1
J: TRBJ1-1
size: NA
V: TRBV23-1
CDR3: CASSHLGTGLCPHTEAFF
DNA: TGCGCCAGCAGTCATCTCGGGACAGGGCTCTGTCCGCACACTGAAGCTTTCTTT

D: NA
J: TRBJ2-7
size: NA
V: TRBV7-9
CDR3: CASSSRDAQWEQYF
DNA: TGTGCCAGCAGTTCCCGGGACGCCCAGTGGGAGCAGTACTTC

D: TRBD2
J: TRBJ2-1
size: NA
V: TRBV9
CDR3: CASSVVGGSFVYNEQFF
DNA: TGTGCCAGCAGCGTAGTGGGCGGGAGCTTCGTCTACAATGAGCAGTTCTTC

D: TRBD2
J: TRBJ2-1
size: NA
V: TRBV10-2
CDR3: CASRAAGGPNEQFF
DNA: TGCGCCAGCAGAGCAGCGGGAGGGCCTAATGAGCAGTTCTTC

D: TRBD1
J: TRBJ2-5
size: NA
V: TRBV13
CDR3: CASSSRDRPQETQYF
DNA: TGTGCCAGCAGCAGCCGGGACAGACCACAAGAGACCCAGTACTTC

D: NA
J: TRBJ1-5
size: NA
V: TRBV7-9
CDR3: CASSLEDGLMPQHF
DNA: TGTGCCAGCAGCTTAGAGGACGGGTTAATGCCCCAGCATTTT

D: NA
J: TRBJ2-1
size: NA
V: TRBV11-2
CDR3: CATRAGSYNEQFF
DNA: TGTGCCACCCGGGCCGGCTCCTACAATGAGCAGTTCTTC

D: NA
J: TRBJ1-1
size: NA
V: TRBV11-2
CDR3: CASSPRTVMNTEAFF
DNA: TGTGCCAGCAGCCCACGAACGGTTATGAACACTGAAGCTTTCTTT

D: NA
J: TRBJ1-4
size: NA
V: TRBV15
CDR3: CATSREGPTATNEKLFF
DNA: TGTGCCACCAGCAGAGAGGGACCGACAGCAACTAATGAAAAACTGTTTTTT

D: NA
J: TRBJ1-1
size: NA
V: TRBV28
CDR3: CASSHFMSLATGRYTEAFF
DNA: TGTGCCAGCAGTCATTTTATGTCGCTGGCCACAGGGAGGTACACTGAAGCTTTCTTT

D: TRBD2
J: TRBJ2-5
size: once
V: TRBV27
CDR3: CASSPRLAGIETQYF
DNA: TGTGCCAGCAGTCCTCGACTAGCGGGAATAGAGACCCAGTACTTC

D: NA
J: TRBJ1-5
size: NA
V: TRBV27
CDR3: CASSFLRDSNQPQHF
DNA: TGTGCCAGCAGTTTCTTAAGGGATAGCAATCAGCCCCAGCATTTT

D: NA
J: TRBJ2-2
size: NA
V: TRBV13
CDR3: CASSSRGGRTGELFF
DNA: TGTGCCAGCAGCTCCCGAGGAGGGAGGACCGGGGAGCTGTTTTTT

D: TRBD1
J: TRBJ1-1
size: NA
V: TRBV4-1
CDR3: CASSQGTGEANTEAFF
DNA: TGCGCCAGCAGCCAAGGGACAGGGGAGGCGAACACTGAAGCTTTCTTT

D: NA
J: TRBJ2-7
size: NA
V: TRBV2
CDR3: CASIGTNYEQYF
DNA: TGTGCCAGCATCGGGACAAACTACGAGCAGTACTTC

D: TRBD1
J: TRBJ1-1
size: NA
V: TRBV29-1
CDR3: CSGGQGGVTEAFF
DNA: TGCAGCGGGGGACAGGGAGGTGTCACTGAAGCTTTCTTT

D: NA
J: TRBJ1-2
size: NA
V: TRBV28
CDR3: CASSTPTNYGYTF
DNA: TGTGCCAGCAGTACCCCTACTAACTATGGCTACACCTTC

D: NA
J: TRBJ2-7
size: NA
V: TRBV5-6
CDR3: CASSFTSSYEQYF
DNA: TGTGCCAGCAGCTTTACCAGCTCCTACGAGCAGTACTTC

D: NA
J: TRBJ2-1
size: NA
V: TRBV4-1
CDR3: CASSQVGSSYNEQFF
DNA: TGCGCCAGCAGCCAAGTAGGGAGCTCCTACAATGAGCAGTTCTTC

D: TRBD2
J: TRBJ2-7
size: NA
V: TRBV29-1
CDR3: CSVAGGGRNLYEQYF
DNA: TGCAGCGTTGCAGGTGGCGGGAGGAACCTCTACGAGCAGTACTTC

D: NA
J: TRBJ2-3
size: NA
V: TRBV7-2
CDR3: CASSLGEGSITDTQYF
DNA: TGTGCCAGCAGCTTAGGGGAAGGCTCTATCACAGATACGCAGTATTTT

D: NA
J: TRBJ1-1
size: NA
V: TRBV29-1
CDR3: CSGIGGTRGRVGTEAFF
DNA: TGCAGCGGGATAGGGGGGACAAGGGGTCGGGTAGGCACTGAAGCTTTCTTT

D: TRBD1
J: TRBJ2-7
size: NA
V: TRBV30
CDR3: CAWSPGTGNNEQYF
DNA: TGTGCCTGGAGTCCCGGGACAGGAAATAACGAGCAGTACTTC

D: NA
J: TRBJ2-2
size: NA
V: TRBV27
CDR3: CASSLGRVGGELFF
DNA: TGTGCCAGCAGCCTAGGACGGGTGGGCGGGGAGCTGTTTTTT

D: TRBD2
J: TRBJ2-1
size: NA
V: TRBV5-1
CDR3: CASSPFIAGGGNNEQFF
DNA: TGCGCCAGCAGCCCCTTCATAGCGGGAGGAGGGAACAATGAGCAGTTCTTC

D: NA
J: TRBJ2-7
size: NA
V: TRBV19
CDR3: CANPSWAGHEQYF
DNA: TGTGCCAACCCTAGCTGGGCAGGCCACGAGCAGTACTTC

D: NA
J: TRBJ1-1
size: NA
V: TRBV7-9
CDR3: CASSLGVTAGTEAFF
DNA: TGTGCCAGCAGCTTAGGGGTTACAGCGGGCACTGAAGCTTTCTTT

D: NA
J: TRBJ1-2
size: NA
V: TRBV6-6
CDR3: CASSPRTGLPNYGYTF
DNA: TGTGCCAGCAGCCCCCGGACCGGTCTTCCTAACTATGGCTACACCTTC